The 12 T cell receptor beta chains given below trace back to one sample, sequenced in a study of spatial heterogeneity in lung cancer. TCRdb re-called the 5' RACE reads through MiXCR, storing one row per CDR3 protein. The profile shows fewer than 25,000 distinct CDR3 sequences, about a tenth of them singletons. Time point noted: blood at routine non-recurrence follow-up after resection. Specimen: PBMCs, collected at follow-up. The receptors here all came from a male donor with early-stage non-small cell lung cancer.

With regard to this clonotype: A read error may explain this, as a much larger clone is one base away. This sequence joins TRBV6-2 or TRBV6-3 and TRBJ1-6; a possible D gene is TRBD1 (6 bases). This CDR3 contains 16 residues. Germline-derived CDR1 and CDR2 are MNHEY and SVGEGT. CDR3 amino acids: CASSFDRSSYKSPLHF. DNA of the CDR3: TGTGCCAGCAGTTTCGACAGGAGCTCCTATAAGTCACCCCTCCACTTT.

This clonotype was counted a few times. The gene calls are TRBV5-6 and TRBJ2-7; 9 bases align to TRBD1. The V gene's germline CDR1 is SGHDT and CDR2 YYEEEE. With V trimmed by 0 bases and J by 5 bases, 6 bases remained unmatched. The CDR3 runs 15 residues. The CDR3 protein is CASSLDRDRVNEQYF. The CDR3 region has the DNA TGTGCCAGCAGCTTGGACCGGGACAGGGTTAACGAGCAGTACTTC.

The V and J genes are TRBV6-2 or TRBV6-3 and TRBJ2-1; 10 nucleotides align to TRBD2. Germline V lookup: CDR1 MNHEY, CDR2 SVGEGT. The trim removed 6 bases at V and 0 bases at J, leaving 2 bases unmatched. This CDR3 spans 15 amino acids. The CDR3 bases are TGTGCCAGCAGATCTAGCGGGGGCTCCTACAATGAGCAGTTCTTC. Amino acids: CASRSSGGSYNEQFF.

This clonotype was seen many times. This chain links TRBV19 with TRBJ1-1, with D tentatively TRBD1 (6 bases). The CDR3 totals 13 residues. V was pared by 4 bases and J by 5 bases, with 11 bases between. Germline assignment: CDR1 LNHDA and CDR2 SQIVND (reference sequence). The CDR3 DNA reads TGTGCCAGTAGTACAGGGGCGGGGACTGAAGCTTTCTTT. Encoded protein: CASSTGAGTEAFF.

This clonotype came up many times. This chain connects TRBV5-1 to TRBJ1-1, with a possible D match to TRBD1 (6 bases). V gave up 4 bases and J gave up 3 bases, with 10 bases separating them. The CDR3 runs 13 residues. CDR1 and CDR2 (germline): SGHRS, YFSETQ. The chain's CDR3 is CASSPRGDTEAFF. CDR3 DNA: TGCGCCAGCAGCCCCAGGGGTGACACTGAAGCTTTCTTT. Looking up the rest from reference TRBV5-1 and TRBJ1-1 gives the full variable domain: KAGVTQTPRYLIKTRGQQVTLSCSPISGHRSVSWYQQTPGQGLQFLFEYFSETQRNKGNFPGRFSGRQFSNSRSEMNVSTLELGDSALYLCASSPRGDTEAFFGQGTRLTVV.

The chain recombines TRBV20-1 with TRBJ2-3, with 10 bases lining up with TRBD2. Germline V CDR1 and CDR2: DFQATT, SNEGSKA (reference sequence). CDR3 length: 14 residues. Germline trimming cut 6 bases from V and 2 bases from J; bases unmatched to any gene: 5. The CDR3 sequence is CSAKRGGYTDTQYF. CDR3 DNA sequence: TGCAGTGCCAAGCGGGGGGGCTACACAGATACGCAGTATTTT.

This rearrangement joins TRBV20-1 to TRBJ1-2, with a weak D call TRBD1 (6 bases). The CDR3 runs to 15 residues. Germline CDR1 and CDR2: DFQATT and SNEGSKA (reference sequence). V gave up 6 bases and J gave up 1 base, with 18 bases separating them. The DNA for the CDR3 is TGCAGTGCCCAGAGGGGGGAGGGAATTAACTATGGCTACACCTTC. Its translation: CSAQRGEGINYGYTF.

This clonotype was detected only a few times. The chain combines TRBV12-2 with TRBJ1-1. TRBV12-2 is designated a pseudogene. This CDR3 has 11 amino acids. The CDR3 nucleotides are TGTGCAAGTCGCTCAGGGATTGGAGCTTTCTTT. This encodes CASRSGIGAFF.

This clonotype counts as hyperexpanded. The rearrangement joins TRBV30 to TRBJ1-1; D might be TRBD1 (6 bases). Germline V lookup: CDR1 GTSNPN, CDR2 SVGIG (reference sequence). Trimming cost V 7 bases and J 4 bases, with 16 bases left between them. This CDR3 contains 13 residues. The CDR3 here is CAFHYREGTEAFF. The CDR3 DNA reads TGTGCCTTTCACTACAGGGAGGGCACTGAAGCTTTCTTT.

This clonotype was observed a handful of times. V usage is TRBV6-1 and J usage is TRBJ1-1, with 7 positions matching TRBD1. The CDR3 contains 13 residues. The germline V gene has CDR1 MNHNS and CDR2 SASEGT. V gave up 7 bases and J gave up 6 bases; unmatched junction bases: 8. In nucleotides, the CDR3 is TGTGCCAGCAAAAAAAAGACAGGGCCTGAAGCTTTCTTT. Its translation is CASKKKTGPEAFF.

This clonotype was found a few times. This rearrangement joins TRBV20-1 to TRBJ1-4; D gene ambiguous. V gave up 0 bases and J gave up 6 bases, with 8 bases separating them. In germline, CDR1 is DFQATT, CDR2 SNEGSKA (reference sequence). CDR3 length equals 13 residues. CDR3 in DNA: TGCAGTGCTAGAGATCCGCCAGATGAAAAACTGTTTTTT. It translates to CSARDPPDEKLFF.

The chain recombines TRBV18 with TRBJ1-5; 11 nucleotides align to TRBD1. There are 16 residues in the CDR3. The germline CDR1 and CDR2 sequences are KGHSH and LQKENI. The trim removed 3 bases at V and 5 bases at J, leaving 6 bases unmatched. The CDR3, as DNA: TGTGCCAGCTCACCCGGACAGGGGGCGAGGGATCAGCCCCAGCATTTT. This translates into CASSPGQGARDQPQHF.